The next 23 T cell receptor beta chains were all read from a single sample in a study of tumor and adjacent non-tumor tissue in lung cancer. This sample's RNA came from whole unsorted tissue. More than 3 cm separated this lung sample from the edge of the tumor. A modified ARM-PCR protocol with three rounds of nested PCR amplified TCRbeta. TCRdb independently ran MiXCR on the multiplex PCR reads; one entry per CDR3 protein. The sample yields about 60,000 distinct CDR3 sequences, over 60% seen once. Specimen: distant non-tumor lung tissue. These receptors originate from a man between 65 and 85 years old with non-small cell lung cancer.

The chain employs TRBV11-2 and TRBJ2-1, with D perhaps matching TRBD1 or TRBD2 (5 bases each). V was cut by 8 bases and J by 5 bases, with 19 bases left in between. Germline lookup yields CDR1 SGHAT and CDR2 FQNNGV. The CDR3 is made up of 15 amino acids. This chain's CDR3 is CASCLEGQSHNEQFF. Written as DNA, the CDR3 is TGTGCCAGCTGTTTAGAGGGGCAGTCTCACAATGAGCAGTTCTTC.

As to this clonotype: A read error may account for a junction end that differs from germline. V is TRBV5-8 and J is TRBJ2-2; a weak D match, TRBD2 (5 bases). This CDR3 has 12 amino acids. Germline V CDR1 and CDR2: SGHTS, YDEGEE. The DNA for the CDR3 is TGTGCCAGCGGCACGCGGCCCGGGGTGCTGTTTTTT. Translated, it gives CASGTRPGVLFF.

The chain is built from TRBV5-1 and TRBJ2-7; the match to TRBD2 covers 7 bases. The V and J ends lost 7 bases and 1 base, in that order; junction bases with no gene match: 5. This CDR3 contains 13 residues. Germline V gene sequence: CDR1 SGHRS, CDR2 YFSETQ. CDR3 coding DNA: TGCGCCAGCGGGAGGGGACCATCCTACGAGCAGTACTTC. Protein: CASGRGPSYEQYF. Based on the CDR3 plus reference TRBV5-1 and TRBJ2-7, the full variable domain is KAGVTQTPRYLIKTRGQQVTLSCSPISGHRSVSWYQQTPGQGLQFLFEYFSETQRNKGNFPGRFSGRQFSNSRSEMNVSTLELGDSALYLCASGRGPSYEQYFGPGTRLTVT.

A remark on this clonotype: An end of the junction does not agree with germline; a read error may underlie this. This chain connects TRBV29-1 to TRBJ2-7, with a tentative D call TRBD1 (6 bases). This CDR3 region has 12 residues. Germline V CDR1 and CDR2: SQVTM, ANQGSEA. DNA for the CDR3: TGCAGCGTGACGGACAGCGGCTACGATCAGTACTTC. This codes for CSVTDSGYDQYF.

The CDR3 loop reads CASSLDHLTGTNVLTF. In DNA form, the CDR3 reads TGTGCCAGCAGCTTAGACCATCTTACGGGGACCAACGTCCTGACTTTC. The chain has TRBV11-2 and TRBJ2-6, with D tentatively TRBD2 (5 bases). Germline lookup yields CDR1 SGHAT and CDR2 FQNNGV. V was pared by 0 bases and J by 8 bases, with 14 bases between. The CDR3 runs to 16 residues.

The chain joins TRBV3-1 to TRBJ2-1, with D unresolved. CDR1 and CDR2 from the germline V gene are LGHDT and YNNKEL (reference sequence). V was trimmed by 4 bases and J by 4 bases, leaving 17 bases between them. The CDR3 extends over 16 amino acids. The chain's CDR3 is CASSPRVTDGYNEQFF. The CDR3 nucleotides are TGTGCCAGCAGCCCCCGGGTTACCGACGGGTACAATGAGCAGTTCTTC.

The table lists this clonotype with many counts. This chain connects TRBV10-2 to TRBJ2-2, with a tentative D call TRBD1 (5 bases). The CDR3 totals 13 residues. Germline V lookup: CDR1 WSHSY, CDR2 SAAADI. The V end lost 8 bases, the J end lost 1 base, and 8 bases lay between the germline ends. In DNA form, the CDR3 reads TGCGCCAGCCGAGACAGGAACACCGGGGAGCTGTTTTTT. Translation gives CASRDRNTGELFF.

This clonotype was counted many times. V is TRBV20-1 and J is TRBJ2-3, with 8 nucleotides matching TRBD2. Losses at the gene ends were 3 bases for V and 3 bases for J; bases not matched to a gene: 2. The CDR3 sequence is 13 residues long. Germline V gene data show CDR1 as DFQATT and CDR2 as SNEGSKA (reference sequence). The CDR3 DNA sequence: TGCAGTGCTAGGGGACTAGGAACAGATACGCAGTATTTT. Translating it yields CSARGLGTDTQYF.

The table lists this clonotype with a count of one. One end of the junction does not line up with germline, which may come from a read error. The rearrangement uses TRBV4-2 and TRBJ2-7; 9 bases match TRBD1. CDR1 and CDR2 (germline): LGHNA, YNFKEQ. The CDR3 is made up of 14 amino acids. CDR3 in DNA: TGTGCCAGCAGCCGCATGACAGGGGGAAACGAGCAATGCTTC. Protein sequence: CASSRMTGGNEQCF.

With regard to this clonotype: The junction differs from germline at one of its ends, possibly a read error. CDR3 DNA sequence: TGTGCCAGCAGTTCGGGGCCCATAGAACAGGGGGCGAACTATGACTACACCTTC. Amino acids: CASSSGPIEQGANYDYTF. V usage is TRBV11-2 and J usage is TRBJ1-2; 9 bases are a match to TRBD1. CDR1 is SGHAT and CDR2 is FQNNGV in the germline V gene. This CDR3 is built from 18 residues.

This clonotype has only a few counts. The chain employs TRBV29-1 and TRBJ1-1; D remains unclear. The CDR3 totals 11 residues. The V end lost 6 bases, the J end lost 1 base, and 6 bases lay between the germline ends. CDR1 and CDR2 (germline): SQVTM, ANQGSEA. CDR3 residues: CSVRGNTEAFF. CDR3 sequence (DNA): TGCAGCGTGAGAGGGAACACTGAAGCTTTCTTT.

On this clonotype itself: Just one base apart from a much larger clone, this may be a read error. The gene calls are TRBV6-6 and TRBJ1-5, with unresolved D. The CDR3 totals 13 residues. Looked up from germline, CDR1 is MNHNY and CDR2 is SVGAGI (reference sequence). CDR3 amino acids: CACRGRENQPQHF. The CDR3 DNA reads as TGTGCCTGCAGAGGACGGGAAAATCAGCCCCAGCATTTT.

A remark on this clonotype: Mismatch with germline at one junction end may stem from a read error. The chain is built from TRBV4-2 and TRBJ1-4; D gene unclear. CDR3 size: 17 residues. CDR1 is LGHNA, CDR2 YNFKEQ, per germline. CDR3 nucleotides: TGTGCCAGCAGCCAAGGGGCACACCATGCGACTAATGAAAAATTGTTTTTT. Translation gives CASSQGAHHATNEKLFF.

This clonotype was found a few times. The missing conserved phenylalanine or tryptophan at the end of this CDR3 makes a read error likely. The chain uses TRBV11-2 and TRBJ2-5; perhaps TRBD2 as D (5 bases). Between the trimmed V and J ends, which lost 1 base and 0 bases, there was a span of 12 bases. The CDR3 is 16 residues long. Germline loops: CDR1 SGHAT, CDR2 FQNNGV. The CDR3 bases are TGTGCCAGCAGCTTAGGGTCCGTCGGGGACCAAGAGACCCAGTACTTA. Protein sequence: CASSLGSVGDQETQYL.

In the case of this clonotype: Since a much larger clone is just one base distant, this may be a read error. The V and J genes are TRBV6-6 and TRBJ2-4; a possible D gene is TRBD1 (6 bases). The V gene lost 6 bases and the J gene lost 15 bases, with 12 bases spanning the gap. Germline CDR1 reads MNHNY; CDR2 reads SVGAGI (reference sequence). The CDR3 is 10 amino acids. The CDR3 region is CASSQDSAYF. The CDR3 DNA reads TGTGCCAGCAGCCAGGACAGCGCGTACTTC.

A remark on this clonotype: At one of its ends the junction is not consistent with the germline gene, which may arise from a read error. The CDR3 loop reads CGTSGGRGDTEAFF. The CDR3 DNA sequence: TGTGGCACCAGTGGGGGCAGGGGGGACACTGAAGCTTTCTTT. This chain uses TRBV24-1 with TRBJ1-1, with 7 nucleotides matching TRBD1. This CDR3 has 14 residues. Looked up from germline, CDR1 is KGHDR and CDR2 is SFDVKD.

This clonotype was counted at least ten times. The chain combines TRBV6-1 with TRBJ2-3; D gene unclear. V lost 4 bases, J lost 2 bases, and 7 bases lay in between. Germline CDR1 reads MNHNS; CDR2 reads SASEGT. The CDR3 has 13 amino acids. The CDR3 sequence is CASSGGNTDTQYF. The CDR3 nucleotides are TGTGCCAGCAGTGGGGGAAACACAGATACGCAGTATTTT.

Remarks on this clonotype: One junction end does not reproduce the germline sequence, and a read error may be involved. Here the CDR3 reads CASSLGDRPEKLFF. CDR3 nucleotides: TGCGCCAGCAGCTTGGGAGACAGGCCAGAAAAATTGTTTTTT. V and J are TRBV5-1 and TRBJ1-4; tentative D call: TRBD1 (6 bases). The CDR3 spans 14 residues. Germline loops: CDR1 SGHRS, CDR2 YFSETQ.

For this clonotype: This may come from a read error, since a much larger clone is one base off. The chain recombines TRBV6-5 with TRBJ2-4; no firm D call. CDR1 and CDR2 from the germline V gene are MNHEY and SVGAGI. The CDR3 consists of 13 residues. CDR3 region: CASSYDIKKIQYF. The CDR3 coding sequence is TGTGCCAGCAGTTATGACATAAAAAAGATTCAGTACTTC.

This clonotype occurred a few times. The chain recombines TRBV5-1 with TRBJ2-7; TRBD1 matches 9 bases. The junction had 4 bases not matched to a gene; V was cut back by 4 bases and J by 2 bases. Per the germline V gene, CDR1 is SGHRS and CDR2 is YFSETQ. The CDR3 runs 14 residues. CDR3 DNA sequence: TGCGCCAGCAGCGACCGGACAGGGGCCTACGAGCAGTACTTC. Translated, it gives CASSDRTGAYEQYF.

As to this clonotype: A read error is possible here, since a much larger clone lies one base away. V gene TRBV5-4 combines with J gene TRBJ2-7, with D possibly being TRBD2 (5 bases). The V gene's germline CDR1 is SGHNT and CDR2 YYREEE (reference sequence). This CDR3 comprises 14 residues. Trimming cost V 0 bases and J 8 bases, with 15 bases left between them. The CDR3 here is CASSLDGVVWKQYF. The CDR3 region has the DNA TGTGCCAGCAGCTTGGACGGGGTGGTGTGGAAGCAGTACTTC.

With regard to this clonotype: The junction and the germline gene differ at one end; a read error may be behind it. The chain employs TRBV10-2 and TRBJ1-5; D is unresolved. Germline V gives CDR1 WSHSY, CDR2 SAAADI. This CDR3 has 15 amino acids. CDR3 DNA sequence: TGCGCCAGCAGCGAGGATCTCATTGGCGATCAGCCCCAACATTTT. Protein sequence: CASSEDLIGDQPQHF.

In the case of this clonotype: A much larger clone sits a single nucleotide away, making a read error possible. The chain uses TRBV14 and TRBJ2-2; either TRBD1 or TRBD2 may fit D (5 bases each). CDR1 SGHDN and CDR2 FVKESK come from the germline V gene. Trimming took off 1 base at V and 9 bases at J, with 15 bases between the two ends. This CDR3 has 15 residues. The CDR3 nucleotides are TGTGCCAGCAGCCAAGCCCAGGGACGGAGCCGGGAGCTGTTTTTT. Translation gives CASSQAQGRSRELFF.